This T cell receptor (beta chain) derives from a study of blood T cell repertoires in COVID-19. Germline CDR1 reads ENHRY; CDR2 reads SYGVKD. V dropped 0 bases and J dropped 4 bases, with 9 bases sitting between them. The CDR3 consists of 14 residues. The data were produced by immunoSEQ multiplex PCR, yet TCRdb's version contains in-frame clones alone and is incomplete. The profile shows roughly 150,000 clones, approximately 79% of them singletons. The chain combines TRBV10-3 with TRBJ1-1; D remains unclear. The sequenced sample consisted of PBMCs or T cells enriched from blood (not recorded which). This sequence was found in a man aged 50 to 59 who had recovered from COVID-19. In DNA form, the CDR3 reads TGTGCCATCAGTGAGTCGAGTATCGGCACTGAAGCTTTCTTT. Its translation: CAISESSIGTEAFF.